The T cell receptor beta chain under discussion was sequenced for a study of T cell responses to AZD1222 COVID-19 vaccine. Libraries were prepared by immunoSEQ multiplex PCR; TCRdb keeps only in-frame clonotypes and omits some of them. Among fewer than 130,000 clones listed, 92% were seen once. The germline gives CDR1 MDHEN, CDR2 SYDVKM. CDR3 length equals 15 residues. V lost 7 bases and J lost 5, with 20 bases in between. This sequence was found in an adult in good health. Specimen: peripheral blood, collected on day 0 of AZD1222 vaccination. The rearrangement uses TRBV28 and TRBJ2-5; D possibly matches TRBD1 or TRBD2 (5 bases each). The DNA of the CDR3 is TGTGCCAGCACTGGACGGGACCTCCGTCTGGAGACCCAGTACTTC. Protein product: CASTGRDLRLETQYF.